Only a few counts were recorded for the clone carrying this T cell receptor (beta chain). Its target is unknown. Germline V CDR1 and CDR2: MNHNY, SVGAGI (reference sequence). Trimming took 2 bases from V and 0 from J, leaving 11 bases between them. The CDR3 contains 16 residues. Only in-frame clones appear in the TCRdb table, and some are missing; sequencing was by immunoSEQ multiplex PCR. The sample yields about 110,000 clones, 88% seen once. This specimen comes from a study of cytomegalovirus exposure and HLA in healthy donors. Study summary: The platform used for the approximately 130 validation repertoires matched that of the roughly 630 first-cohort repertoires, a later analysis reported.

Study observations and caveats: It was confirmed in vitro that a few of the CMV-associated chains were specific for CMV antigens.

The receptor's source is a woman aged 25 to 39 in good health and CMV-seropositive. J is TRBJ1-5 and V is TRBV6-6; D gene unclear. The sequencing input was PBMCs. The CDR3 loop reads CASSYTLANSNQPQHF. The CDR3 DNA is TGTGCCAGCAGTTACACACTAGCCAATAGCAATCAGCCCCAGCATTTT.